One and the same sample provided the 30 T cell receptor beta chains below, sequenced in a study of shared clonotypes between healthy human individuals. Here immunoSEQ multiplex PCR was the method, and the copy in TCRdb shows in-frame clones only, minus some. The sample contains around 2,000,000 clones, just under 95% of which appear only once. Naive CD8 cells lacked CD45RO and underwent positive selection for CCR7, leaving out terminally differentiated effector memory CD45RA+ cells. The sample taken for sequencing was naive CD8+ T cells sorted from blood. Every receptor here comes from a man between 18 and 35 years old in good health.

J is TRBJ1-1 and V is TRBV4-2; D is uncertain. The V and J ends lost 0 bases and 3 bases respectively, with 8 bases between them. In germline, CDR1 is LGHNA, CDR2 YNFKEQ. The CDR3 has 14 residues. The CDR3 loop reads CASSQDYSYTEAFF. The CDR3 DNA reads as TGTGCCAGCAGCCAAGATTACAGCTACACTGAAGCTTTCTTT.

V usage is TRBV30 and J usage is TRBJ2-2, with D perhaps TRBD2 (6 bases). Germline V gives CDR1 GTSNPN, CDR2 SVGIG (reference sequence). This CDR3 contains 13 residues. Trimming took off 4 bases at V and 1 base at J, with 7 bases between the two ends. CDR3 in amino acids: CAWMGGNTGELFF. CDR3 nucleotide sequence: TGTGCCTGGATGGGGGGGAACACCGGGGAGCTGTTTTTT.

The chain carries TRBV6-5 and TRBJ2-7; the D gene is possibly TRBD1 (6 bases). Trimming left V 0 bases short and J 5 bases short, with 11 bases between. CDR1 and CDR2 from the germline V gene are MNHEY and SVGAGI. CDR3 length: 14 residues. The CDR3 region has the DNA TGTGCCAGCAGTTACTCCAGGGGTAGCGACGAGCAGTACTTC. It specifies CASSYSRGSDEQYF.

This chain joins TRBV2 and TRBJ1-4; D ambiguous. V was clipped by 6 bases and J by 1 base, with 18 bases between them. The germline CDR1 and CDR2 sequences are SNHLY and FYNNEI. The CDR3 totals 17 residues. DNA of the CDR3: TGTGCCAGCAGAAGGACCCAGACCAGTCTAACTAATGAAAAACTGTTTTTT. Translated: CASRRTQTSLTNEKLFF.

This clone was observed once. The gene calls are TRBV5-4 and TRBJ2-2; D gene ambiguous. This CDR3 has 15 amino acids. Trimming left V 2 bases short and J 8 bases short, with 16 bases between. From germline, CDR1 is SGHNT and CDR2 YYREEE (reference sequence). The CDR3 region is CASSFKEPPQGELFF. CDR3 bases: TGTGCCAGCAGCTTCAAGGAACCCCCTCAGGGGGAGCTGTTTTTT.

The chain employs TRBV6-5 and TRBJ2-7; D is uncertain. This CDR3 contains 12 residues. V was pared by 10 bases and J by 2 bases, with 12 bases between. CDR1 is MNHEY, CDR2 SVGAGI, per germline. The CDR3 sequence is CATLDETYEQYF. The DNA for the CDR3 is TGTGCCACCCTGGACGAGACCTACGAGCAGTACTTC.

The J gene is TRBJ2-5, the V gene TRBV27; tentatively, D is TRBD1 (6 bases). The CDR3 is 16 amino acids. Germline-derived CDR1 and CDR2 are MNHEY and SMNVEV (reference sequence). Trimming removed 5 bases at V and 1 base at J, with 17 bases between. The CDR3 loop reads CASSPSAGVIQETQYF. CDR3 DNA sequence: TGTGCCAGCAGTCCCTCGGCAGGGGTTATCCAAGAGACCCAGTACTTC.

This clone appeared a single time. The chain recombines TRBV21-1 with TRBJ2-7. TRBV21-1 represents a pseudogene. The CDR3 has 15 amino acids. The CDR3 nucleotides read TGTGCCAGCAGCAACGACCGACCACACGGCGACGAGCAGTACTTC. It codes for CASSNDRPHGDEQYF.

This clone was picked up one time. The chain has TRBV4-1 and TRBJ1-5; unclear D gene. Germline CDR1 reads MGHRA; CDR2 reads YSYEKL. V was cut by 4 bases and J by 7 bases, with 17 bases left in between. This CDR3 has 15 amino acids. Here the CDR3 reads CASSPQAGARQPQHF. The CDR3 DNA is TGCGCCAGCAGCCCCCAGGCGGGTGCAAGACAGCCCCAGCATTTT.

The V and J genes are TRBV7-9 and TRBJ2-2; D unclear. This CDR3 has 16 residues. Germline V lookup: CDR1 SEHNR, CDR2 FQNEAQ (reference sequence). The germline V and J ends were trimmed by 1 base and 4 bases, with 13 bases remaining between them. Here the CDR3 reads CASSLVASAVTGELFF. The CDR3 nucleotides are TGTGCCAGCAGCTTAGTGGCCAGCGCGGTCACCGGGGAGCTGTTTTTT.

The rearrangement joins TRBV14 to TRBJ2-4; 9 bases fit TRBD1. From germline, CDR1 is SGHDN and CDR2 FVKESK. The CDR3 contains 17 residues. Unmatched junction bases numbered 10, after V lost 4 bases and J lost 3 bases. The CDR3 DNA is TGTGCCAGCAGCCCGTGGACAGGGGATAGTGGCAAAAACATTCAGTACTTC. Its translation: CASSPWTGDSGKNIQYF. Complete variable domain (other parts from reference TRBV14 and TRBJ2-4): EAGVTQFPSHSVIEKGQTVTLRCDPISGHDNLYWYRRVMGKEIKFLLHFVKESKQDESGMPNNRFLAERTGGTYSTLKVQPAELEDSGVYFCASSPWTGDSGKNIQYFGAGTRLSVL.

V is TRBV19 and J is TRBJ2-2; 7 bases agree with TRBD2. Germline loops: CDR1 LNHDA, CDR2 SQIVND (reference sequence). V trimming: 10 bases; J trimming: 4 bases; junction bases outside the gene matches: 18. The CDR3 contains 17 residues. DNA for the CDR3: TGTGCCACCTACCCAATGGCGCGAGCGGGACCCACCGGGGAGCTGTTTTTT. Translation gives CATYPMARAGPTGELFF.

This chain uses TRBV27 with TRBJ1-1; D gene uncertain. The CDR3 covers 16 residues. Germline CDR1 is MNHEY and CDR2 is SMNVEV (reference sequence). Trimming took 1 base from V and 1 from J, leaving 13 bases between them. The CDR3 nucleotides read TGTGCCAGCAGTTTATTTTTTGGGCAAGAGAACACTGAAGCTTTCTTT. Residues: CASSLFFGQENTEAFF.

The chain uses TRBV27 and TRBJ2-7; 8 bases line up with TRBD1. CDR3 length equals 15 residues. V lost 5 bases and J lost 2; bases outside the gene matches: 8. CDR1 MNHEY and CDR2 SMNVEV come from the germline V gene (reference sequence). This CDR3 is CASSPGAGGTYEQYF. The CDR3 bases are TGTGCCAGCAGTCCTGGGGCAGGGGGCACCTACGAGCAGTACTTC.

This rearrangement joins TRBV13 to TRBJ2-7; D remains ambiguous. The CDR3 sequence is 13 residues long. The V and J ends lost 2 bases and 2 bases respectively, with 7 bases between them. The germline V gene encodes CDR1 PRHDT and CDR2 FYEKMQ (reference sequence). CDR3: CASSLQLTYEQYF. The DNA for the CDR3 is TGTGCCAGCAGCTTACAACTAACCTACGAGCAGTACTTC.

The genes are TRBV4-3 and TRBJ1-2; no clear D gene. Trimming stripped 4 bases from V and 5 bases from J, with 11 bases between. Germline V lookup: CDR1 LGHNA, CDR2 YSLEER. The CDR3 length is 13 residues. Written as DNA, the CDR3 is TGCGCCAGCAGCCCGACTGGCGGGTATGGCTACACCTTC. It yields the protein CASSPTGGYGYTF.

The CDR3 protein is CASSLGGSGGPTDTQYF. As DNA, the CDR3 is TGTGCCAGCAGCTTAGGTGGTAGCGGGGGGCCCACAGATACGCAGTATTTT. V usage is TRBV7-3 and J usage is TRBJ2-3; TRBD2 aligns across 10 bases. This CDR3 has 17 residues. Per germline, CDR1 SGHTA and CDR2 FQGTGA. Unmatched junction bases numbered 7, after V lost 2 bases and J lost 2 bases.

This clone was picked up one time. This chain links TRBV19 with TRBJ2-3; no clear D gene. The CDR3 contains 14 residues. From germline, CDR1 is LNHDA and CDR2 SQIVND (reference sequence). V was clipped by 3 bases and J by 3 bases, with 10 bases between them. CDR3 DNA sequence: TGTGCCAGTAGTATGATGGTGAGGACAGATACGCAGTATTTT. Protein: CASSMMVRTDTQYF.

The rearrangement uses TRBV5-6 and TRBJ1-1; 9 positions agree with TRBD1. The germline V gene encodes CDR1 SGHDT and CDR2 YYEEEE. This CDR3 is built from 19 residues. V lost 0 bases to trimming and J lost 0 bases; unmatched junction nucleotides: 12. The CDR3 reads CASSLVGQGVPLMNTEAFF. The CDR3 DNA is TGTGCCAGCAGCTTGGTGGGACAGGGAGTACCTCTCATGAACACTGAAGCTTTCTTT.

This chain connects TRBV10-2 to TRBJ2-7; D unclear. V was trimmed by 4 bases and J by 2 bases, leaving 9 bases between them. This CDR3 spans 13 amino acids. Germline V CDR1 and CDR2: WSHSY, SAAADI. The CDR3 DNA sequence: TGCGCCAGCAGTGTCGGCACCACCTACGAGCAGTACTTC. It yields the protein CASSVGTTYEQYF.

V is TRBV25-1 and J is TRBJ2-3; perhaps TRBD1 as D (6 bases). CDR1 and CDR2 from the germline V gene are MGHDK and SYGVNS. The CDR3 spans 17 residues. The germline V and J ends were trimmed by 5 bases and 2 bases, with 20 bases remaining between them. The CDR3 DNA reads TGTGCCAGCAGTTTGTCCGGGACACACGACCTCACAGATACGCAGTATTTT. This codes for CASSLSGTHDLTDTQYF.

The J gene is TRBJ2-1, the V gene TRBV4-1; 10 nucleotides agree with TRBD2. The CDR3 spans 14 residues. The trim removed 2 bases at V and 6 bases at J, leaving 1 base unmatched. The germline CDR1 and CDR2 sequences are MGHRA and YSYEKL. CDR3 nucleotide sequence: TGCGCCAGCAGCCAATCTAGCGGGGGCAATGAGCAGTTCTTC. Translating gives CASSQSSGGNEQFF.

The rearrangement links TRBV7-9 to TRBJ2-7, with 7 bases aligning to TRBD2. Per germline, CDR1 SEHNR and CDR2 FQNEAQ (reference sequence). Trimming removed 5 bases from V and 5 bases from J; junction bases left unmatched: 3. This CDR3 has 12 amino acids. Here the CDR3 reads CASSPTSNEQYF. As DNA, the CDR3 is TGTGCCAGCAGCCCGACTAGCAACGAGCAGTACTTC.

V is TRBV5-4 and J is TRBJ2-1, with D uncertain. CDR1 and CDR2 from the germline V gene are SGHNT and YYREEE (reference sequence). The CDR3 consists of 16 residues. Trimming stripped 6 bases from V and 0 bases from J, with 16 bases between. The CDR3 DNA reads TGTGCCAGCACCAGCTTCGGAGTGAGCTCCTACAATGAGCAGTTCTTC. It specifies CASTSFGVSSYNEQFF.

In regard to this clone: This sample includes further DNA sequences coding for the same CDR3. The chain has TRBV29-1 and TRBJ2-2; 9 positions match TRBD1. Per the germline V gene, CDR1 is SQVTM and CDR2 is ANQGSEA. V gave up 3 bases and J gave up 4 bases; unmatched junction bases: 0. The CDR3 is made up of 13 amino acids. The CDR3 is CSVETGGTGELFF. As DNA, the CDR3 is TGCAGCGTTGAGACAGGGGGCACCGGGGAGCTGTTTTTT.

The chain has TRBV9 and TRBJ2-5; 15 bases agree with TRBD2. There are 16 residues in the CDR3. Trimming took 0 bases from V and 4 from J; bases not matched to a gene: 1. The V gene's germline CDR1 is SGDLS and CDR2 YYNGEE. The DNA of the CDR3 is TGTGCCAGCAGCGTAGGGGGACTAGCGGGAGGAGAGACCCAGTACTTC. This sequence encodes CASSVGGLAGGETQYF.

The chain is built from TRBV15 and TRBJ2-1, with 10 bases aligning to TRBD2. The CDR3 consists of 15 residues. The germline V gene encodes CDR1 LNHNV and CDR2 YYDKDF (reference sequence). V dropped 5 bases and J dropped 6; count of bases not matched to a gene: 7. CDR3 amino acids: CATSALAGASNEQFF. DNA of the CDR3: TGTGCCACCAGCGCGCTAGCGGGAGCTAGCAATGAGCAGTTCTTC.

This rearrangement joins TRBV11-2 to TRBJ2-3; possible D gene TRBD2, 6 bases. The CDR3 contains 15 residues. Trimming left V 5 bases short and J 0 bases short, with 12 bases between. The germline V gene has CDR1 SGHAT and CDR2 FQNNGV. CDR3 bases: TGTGCCAGCAGCCGATGGGGGGATAGCACAGATACGCAGTATTTT. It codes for CASSRWGDSTDTQYF.

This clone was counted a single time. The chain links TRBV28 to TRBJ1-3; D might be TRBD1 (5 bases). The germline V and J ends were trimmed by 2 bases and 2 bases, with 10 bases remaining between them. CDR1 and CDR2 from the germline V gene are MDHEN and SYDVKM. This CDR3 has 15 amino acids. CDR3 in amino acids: CASSLPRGAGNTIYF. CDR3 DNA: TGTGCCAGCAGTTTACCAAGGGGAGCTGGAAACACCATATATTTT.

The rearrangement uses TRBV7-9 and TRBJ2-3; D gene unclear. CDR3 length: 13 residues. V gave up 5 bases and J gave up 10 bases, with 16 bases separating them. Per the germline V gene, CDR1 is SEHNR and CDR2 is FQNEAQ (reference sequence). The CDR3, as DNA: TGTGCCAGCAGCCCAATAACCCCCATACCGCAGTATTTT. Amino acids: CASSPITPIPQYF.